Below, one T cell receptor beta chain is given with its context. Antigen unknown. Germline lookup yields CDR1 SNHLY and CDR2 FYNNEI. V shed 6 bases and J shed 2 bases, with 8 bases lying between them. The CDR3 is 12 residues long. These data originate in a study of cytomegalovirus exposure and HLA in healthy donors. Primers: 60 Vbeta forward and 13 Jbeta reverse. Repertoires were generated with immunoSEQ multiplex PCR, while TCRdb's copy carries only in-frame clones and drops some. Here the sample spans 150,000 to 160,000 clones, roughly 82% being singletons. Study observations and caveats: TCR beta V- and J-gene trimming, according to a later analysis, was linked to a missense DCLRE1C variant. TCR beta chains associated with HLA were, in a later analysis, more clonally expanded than equally common others.

The origin of this receptor is a woman aged 45-65 years in good health and CMV-seropositive. The J gene is TRBJ2-7, the V gene TRBV2; D is unclear. Sequenced: PBMCs. The CDR3 is CASRTETYEQYF. CDR3 nucleotides: TGTGCCAGCAGAACAGAGACCTACGAGCAGTACTTC.